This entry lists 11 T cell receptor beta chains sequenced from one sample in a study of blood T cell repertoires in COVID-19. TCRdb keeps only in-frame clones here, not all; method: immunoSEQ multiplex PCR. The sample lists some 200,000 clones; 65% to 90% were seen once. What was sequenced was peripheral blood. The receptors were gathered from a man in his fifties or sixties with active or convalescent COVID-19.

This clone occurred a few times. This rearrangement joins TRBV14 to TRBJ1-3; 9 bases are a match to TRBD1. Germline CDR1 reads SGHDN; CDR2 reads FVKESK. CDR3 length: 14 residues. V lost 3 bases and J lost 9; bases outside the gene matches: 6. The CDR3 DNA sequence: TGTGCCAGCAGCCAGCAACAGGGGGCAAGCACCATATATTTT. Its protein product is CASSQQQGASTIYF.

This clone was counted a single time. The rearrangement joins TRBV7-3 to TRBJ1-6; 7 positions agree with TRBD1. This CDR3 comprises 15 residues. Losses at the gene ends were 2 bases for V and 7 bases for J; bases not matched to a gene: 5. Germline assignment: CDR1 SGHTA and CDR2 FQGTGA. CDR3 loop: CASSLAGTANSPLHF. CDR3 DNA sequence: TGTGCCAGCAGCTTAGCCGGGACAGCAAATTCACCCCTCCACTTT.

Written as DNA, the CDR3 is TGTGCCACCAGTGATCCGGGACTGCAAGGCTACACCTTC. It is translated as CATSDPGLQGYTF. The J gene is TRBJ1-2, the V gene TRBV24-1, with D possibly being TRBD1 (5 bases). Germline CDR1 and CDR2: KGHDR and SFDVKD. This CDR3 is 13 amino acids long. The ends were cut back, 3 bases at V and 8 bases at J, with 12 bases in the middle.

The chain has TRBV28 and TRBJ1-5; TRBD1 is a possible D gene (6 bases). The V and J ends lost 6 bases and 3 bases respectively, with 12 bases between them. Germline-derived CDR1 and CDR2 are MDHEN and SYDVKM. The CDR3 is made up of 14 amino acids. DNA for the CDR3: TGTGCCAGCAGGGACAGAAGGTCCAATCAGCCCCAGCATTTT. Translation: CASRDRRSNQPQHF.

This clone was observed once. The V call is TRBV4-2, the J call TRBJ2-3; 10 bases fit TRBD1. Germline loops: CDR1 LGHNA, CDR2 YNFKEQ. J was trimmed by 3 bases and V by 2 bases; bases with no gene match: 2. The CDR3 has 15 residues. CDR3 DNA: TGTGCCAGCAGCCAACGACAGGGGGCTACAGATACGCAGTATTTT. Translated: CASSQRQGATDTQYF.

The CDR3 DNA reads TGCAGTGCTAGTCCCGGGGGAAATAGCAATCAGCCCCAGCATTTT. Translated, it gives CSASPGGNSNQPQHF. This rearrangement joins TRBV20-1 to TRBJ1-5, with D perhaps TRBD1 (5 bases). This CDR3 comprises 15 residues. Trimming removed 3 bases from V and 0 bases from J, with 12 bases in between. Germline V CDR1 and CDR2: DFQATT, SNEGSKA (reference sequence).

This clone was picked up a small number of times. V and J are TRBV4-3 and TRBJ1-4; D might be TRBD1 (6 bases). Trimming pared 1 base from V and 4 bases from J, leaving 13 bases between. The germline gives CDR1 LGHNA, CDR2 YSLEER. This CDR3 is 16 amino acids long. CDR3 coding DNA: TGCGCCAGCAGCCAAGGATATCAGGGGATTAATGAAAAACTGTTTTTT. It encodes CASSQGYQGINEKLFF.

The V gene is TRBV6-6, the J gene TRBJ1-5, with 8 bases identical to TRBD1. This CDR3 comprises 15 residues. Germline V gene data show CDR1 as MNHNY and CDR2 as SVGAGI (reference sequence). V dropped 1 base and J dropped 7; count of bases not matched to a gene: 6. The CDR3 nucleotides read TGTGCCAGCAGTTACTGGACAGGGACGGACCAGCCCCAGCATTTT. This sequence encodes CASSYWTGTDQPQHF.

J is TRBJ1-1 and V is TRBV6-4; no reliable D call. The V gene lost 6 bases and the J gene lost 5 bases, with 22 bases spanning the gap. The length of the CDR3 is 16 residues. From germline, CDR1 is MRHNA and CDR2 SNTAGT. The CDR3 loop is CASRPDGALTSTEAFF. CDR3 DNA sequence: TGTGCCAGCAGACCCGACGGAGCCTTGACTTCGACTGAAGCTTTCTTT.

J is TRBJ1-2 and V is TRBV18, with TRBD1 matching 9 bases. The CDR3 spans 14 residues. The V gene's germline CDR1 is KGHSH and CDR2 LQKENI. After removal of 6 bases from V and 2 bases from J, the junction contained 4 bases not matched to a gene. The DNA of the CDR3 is TGTGCCAGCTCCCTCGGGACAGGGAACTATGGCTACACCTTC. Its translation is CASSLGTGNYGYTF.

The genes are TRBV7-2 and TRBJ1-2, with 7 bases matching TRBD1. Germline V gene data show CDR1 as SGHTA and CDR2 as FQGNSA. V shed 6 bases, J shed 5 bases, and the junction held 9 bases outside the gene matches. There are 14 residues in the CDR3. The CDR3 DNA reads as TGTGCCAGCAGGAAGGCCGGGACAGAATATGGCTACACCTTC. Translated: CASRKAGTEYGYTF.